Shown below are 27 T cell receptor beta chains from a single sample sequenced in a study of T cell responses to AZD1222 COVID-19 vaccine. TCRdb keeps only in-frame clones here, not all; method: immunoSEQ multiplex PCR. The sample includes 80,000 to 90,000 clones, under 95% of them seen just once. Sequencing was performed on peripheral blood, taken on day 0 of MenACWY control vaccination. These receptors all come from an adult in good health.

This sequence joins TRBV18 and TRBJ2-7; possibly TRBD1 for D (5 bases). Germline CDR1 reads KGHSH; CDR2 reads LQKENI. V lost 2 bases and J lost 5, with 10 bases in between. The CDR3 is made up of 13 amino acids. The CDR3: CASSPTRVNEQYF. DNA of the CDR3: TGTGCCAGCTCACCAACCAGGGTAAACGAGCAGTACTTC.

The chain joins TRBV6-2 or TRBV6-3 to TRBJ2-6; D may be TRBD2 (6 bases). Trimming removed 5 bases from V and 0 bases from J, with 17 bases in between. The CDR3 extends over 18 amino acids. Germline V gives CDR1 MNHEY, CDR2 SVGEGT. The CDR3 region is CASSIAGRPISGANVLTF. The CDR3 region has the DNA TGTGCCAGCAGTATCGCAGGGAGGCCTATCTCTGGGGCCAACGTCCTGACTTTC.

This chain joins TRBV6-4 and TRBJ1-1; no clear D gene. V lost 7 bases to trimming and J lost 7 bases, with 13 bases between them. The CDR3 length is 12 residues. The germline V gene encodes CDR1 MRHNA and CDR2 SNTAGT. The CDR3 sequence: CASTPGNGEAFF. The DNA of the CDR3 is TGTGCCAGCACCCCAGGAAACGGTGAAGCTTTCTTT.

This chain links TRBV19 with TRBJ2-5; 8 bases align to TRBD1. J gave up 2 bases and V 3 bases, and 8 bases lay outside the gene matches. Germline assignment: CDR1 LNHDA and CDR2 SQIVND (reference sequence). The CDR3 is 16 amino acids. The CDR3 DNA reads as TGTGCCAGTAGTATCGCCGGACAGGGCCGACAAGAGACCCAGTACTTC. It is translated as CASSIAGQGRQETQYF.

The DNA for the CDR3 is TGTGCCAGCAGTTACCGGACAGGGCCTGGAAACACCATATATTTT. It is translated as CASSYRTGPGNTIYF. V usage is TRBV6-5 and J usage is TRBJ1-3; 8 bases agree with TRBD1. The CDR3 is 15 residues long. Germline loops: CDR1 MNHEY, CDR2 SVGAGI. J was trimmed by 2 bases and V by 2 bases; bases with no gene match: 2.

The chain combines TRBV7-2 with TRBJ1-6, with 7 bases fitting TRBD1. The CDR3 length is 14 residues. Unmatched junction bases numbered 6, after V lost 4 bases and J lost 9 bases. Germline-derived CDR1 and CDR2 are SGHTA and FQGNSA. The CDR3 loop reads CASSSLGTASPLHF. CDR3 bases: TGTGCCAGCAGCTCCTTAGGGACAGCTTCACCCCTCCACTTT.

The CDR3 bases are TGTGCCACCAGTGACGCCCGACAGGGTGGTGAAAAACTGTTTTTT. It codes for CATSDARQGGEKLFF. The genes are TRBV24-1 and TRBJ1-4; 7 nucleotides align to TRBD1. In germline, CDR1 is KGHDR, CDR2 SFDVKD. This CDR3 comprises 15 residues. V shed 4 bases, J shed 7 bases, and the junction held 8 bases outside the gene matches.

The chain is built from TRBV6-2 or TRBV6-3 and TRBJ2-1; 8 positions match TRBD2. V shed 4 bases and J 10 bases; nucleotides not matched to a gene: 6. The CDR3 sequence is 13 residues long. CDR1 and CDR2 from the germline V gene are MNHEY and SVGEGT. The CDR3 nucleotides read TGTGCCAGCAGTTTACAATCGGGGGGGGAGCAGTTCTTC. As protein: CASSLQSGGEQFF.

The V and J genes are TRBV6-6 and TRBJ1-1; TRBD1 is a possible D gene (6 bases). The ends were cut back, 5 bases at V and 0 bases at J, with 19 bases in the middle. Germline values: CDR1 MNHNY, CDR2 SVGAGI (reference sequence). This CDR3 comprises 17 residues. The CDR3 loop reads CASSRQPAGVVNTEAFF. DNA for the CDR3: TGTGCCAGCAGTCGACAACCGGCAGGGGTGGTGAACACTGAAGCTTTCTTT.

The rearrangement uses TRBV28 and TRBJ2-3; 9 bases agree with TRBD2. Germline loops: CDR1 MDHEN, CDR2 SYDVKM. The junction had 1 base not matched to a gene; V was cut back by 3 bases and J by 0 bases. This CDR3 contains 15 residues. The CDR3 here is CASSLAGGSTDTQYF. The CDR3 DNA follows: TGTGCCAGCAGTTTGGCGGGAGGGAGCACAGATACGCAGTATTTT.

This chain uses TRBV6-5 with TRBJ1-1, with D unclear. Germline V CDR1 and CDR2: MNHEY, SVGAGI. V gave up 6 bases and J gave up 1 base, with 12 bases separating them. CDR3 length: 14 residues. CDR3 sequence (DNA): TGTGCCAGCAGAAGCTCGACATCGAACACTGAAGCTTTCTTT. It is translated as CASRSSTSNTEAFF.

V gene TRBV7-9 combines with J gene TRBJ2-3; no firm D call. Germline loops: CDR1 SEHNR, CDR2 FQNEAQ (reference sequence). V was pared by 4 bases and J by 8 bases, with 10 bases between. The length of the CDR3 is 12 residues. The CDR3 spells CASSSPPGTQYF. CDR3 in DNA: TGTGCCAGCAGCTCCCCCCCAGGTACGCAGTATTTT.

V usage is TRBV14 and J usage is TRBJ1-3; possible D gene TRBD1, 6 bases. The CDR3 is 16 residues long. The germline V gene has CDR1 SGHDN and CDR2 FVKESK. V shed 6 bases and J shed 0 bases, with 15 bases lying between them. The CDR3 loop reads CASSTGGGTSGNTIYF. CDR3 sequence (DNA): TGTGCCAGCAGTACTGGAGGGGGAACCTCTGGAAACACCATATATTTT.

The chain recombines TRBV10-1 with TRBJ2-2; TRBD1 or TRBD2 may be the D gene (5 bases each). The germline CDR1 and CDR2 sequences are WNHNN and SYGVQD (reference sequence). V gave up 8 bases and J gave up 4 bases, with 8 bases separating them. This CDR3 spans 12 amino acids. The CDR3 DNA reads TGCGCCAGCGGGACGGGCACCGGGGAGCTGTTTTTT. Translating it yields CASGTGTGELFF.

The chain is built from TRBV28 and TRBJ1-1, with 11 positions matching TRBD1. CDR3 size: 13 residues. Germline CDR1 is MDHEN and CDR2 is SYDVKM. V trimming: 5 bases; J trimming: 7 bases; junction bases outside the gene matches: 3. CDR3 amino acids: CASSGQGAFEAFF. For the CDR3, the DNA is TGTGCCAGCAGTGGACAGGGGGCCTTTGAAGCTTTCTTT.

The chain couples TRBV3-1 (or the pseudogene TRBV3-2) to TRBJ1-4; D might be TRBD1 (6 bases). CDR1 and CDR2 (germline): LGHDT, YNNKEL (reference sequence). This CDR3 spans 14 amino acids. V lost 3 bases and J 5 bases, leaving 10 bases between the germline ends. In DNA, the CDR3 is TGTGCCAGCAGCCATCCCGGACAGAATGAAAAACTGTTTTTT. Translating it yields CASSHPGQNEKLFF.

The chain uses TRBV19 and TRBJ2-2; tentative D call: TRBD1 (5 bases). The V gene lost 2 bases and the J gene lost 2 bases, with 6 bases spanning the gap. The CDR3 runs to 14 residues. Germline V lookup: CDR1 LNHDA, CDR2 SQIVND (reference sequence). CDR3 in amino acids: CASSIQGNTGELFF. CDR3 in DNA: TGTGCCAGTAGTATACAGGGAAACACCGGGGAGCTGTTTTTT.

The chain recombines TRBV6-5 with TRBJ2-5; D not certain. The CDR3 has 14 amino acids. The V gene's germline CDR1 is MNHEY and CDR2 SVGAGI. Trimming cost V 6 bases and J 4 bases, with 15 bases left between them. The CDR3 DNA is TGTGCCAGCAGACCTGCTTGGGTGGGAGAGACCCAGTACTTC. Translation gives CASRPAWVGETQYF.

This clone was seen a single time. V and J are TRBV7-9 and TRBJ2-3, with D possibly being TRBD2 (6 bases). CDR3 length: 15 amino acids. The germline gives CDR1 SEHNR, CDR2 FQNEAQ (reference sequence). Trimming removed 2 bases at V and 1 base at J, with 10 bases between. The CDR3 reads CASSLFGGGTDTQYF. CDR3 nucleotides: TGTGCCAGCAGCTTATTTGGCGGGGGCACAGATACGCAGTATTTT.

V is TRBV28 and J is TRBJ1-2; 8 nucleotides agree with TRBD1. Germline CDR1 MDHEN, CDR2 SYDVKM. Trimming at V came to 5 bases and at J to 5 bases, leaving 7 bases not matched to a gene. This CDR3 has 14 residues. Here the CDR3 DNA reads TGTGCCAGCAGTCCCGGGACAGGATGGTATGGCTACACCTTC. Protein: CASSPGTGWYGYTF.

The V call is TRBV7-8, the J call TRBJ2-5; 7 bases match TRBD1. V shed 8 bases and J 3 bases; nucleotides not matched to a gene: 15. Germline V lookup: CDR1 SGHVS, CDR2 FQNEAQ. This CDR3 has 16 amino acids. The CDR3 sequence is CASFNTQGLGKETQYF. DNA of the CDR3: TGTGCCAGCTTCAATACACAGGGGCTCGGCAAAGAGACCCAGTACTTC. Combining the CDR3 with reference TRBV7-8 and TRBJ2-5 gives the whole variable domain GAGVSQSPRYKVAKRGQDVALRCDPISGHVSLFWYQQALGQGPEFLTYFQNEAQLDKSGLPSDRFFAERPEGSVSTLKIQRTQQEDSAVYLCASFNTQGLGKETQYFGPGTRLLVL.

The chain carries TRBV6-5 and TRBJ2-7; 8 bases map to TRBD1. This CDR3 has 14 residues. V lost 0 bases, J lost 4 bases, and 2 bases stayed unmatched. CDR1 MNHEY and CDR2 SVGAGI come from the germline V gene. The CDR3 sequence: CASSYSQGAYEQYF. CDR3 nucleotide sequence: TGTGCCAGCAGTTACTCCCAGGGGGCTTACGAGCAGTACTTC.

The chain recombines TRBV29-1 with TRBJ2-3; D ambiguous. Trimming removed 1 base at V and 0 bases at J, with 5 bases between. This CDR3 comprises 13 residues. The germline gives CDR1 SQVTM, CDR2 ANQGSEA. CDR3 loop: CSVEAVSTDTQYF. The CDR3 DNA reads as TGCAGCGTTGAAGCAGTAAGCACAGATACGCAGTATTTT.

The V and J genes are TRBV9 and TRBJ2-7; maybe TRBD1 (7 bases). Germline values: CDR1 SGDLS, CDR2 YYNGEE. The CDR3 is 15 amino acids. V was cut by 3 bases and J by 2 bases, with 15 bases left in between. The DNA of the CDR3 is TGTGCCAGCAGCGCCAGGGGGGATTCCACCTACGAGCAGTACTTC. Its translation is CASSARGDSTYEQYF.

This sequence joins TRBV19 and TRBJ1-2, with D unresolved. Per the germline V gene, CDR1 is LNHDA and CDR2 is SQIVND (reference sequence). Trimming cost V 9 bases and J 1 base, with 18 bases left between them. The CDR3 extends over 15 amino acids. In DNA form, the CDR3 reads TGTGCCAGCCAAAGCGGGCACGAACTTAACTATGGCTACACCTTC. This encodes CASQSGHELNYGYTF.

This clone was seen a few times. The same CDR3 also results from other DNA sequences found in this sample. The chain is built from TRBV6-5 and TRBJ1-5, with D uncertain. Trimming removed 5 bases at V and 2 bases at J, with 4 bases between. This CDR3 contains 12 residues. Looked up from germline, CDR1 is MNHEY and CDR2 is SVGAGI. CDR3 nucleotides: TGTGCCAGCAGTCAGGGCAATCAGCCCCAGCATTTT. Protein product: CASSQGNQPQHF.

This sequence joins TRBV6-2 or TRBV6-3 and TRBJ1-6, with 8 bases lining up with TRBD1. Trimming cost V 2 bases and J 6 bases; bases outside gene matches: 12. CDR1 MNHEY and CDR2 SVGEGT come from the germline V gene. This CDR3 is built from 18 residues. CDR3 in amino acids: CASSYGQGGSMGNSPLHF. For the CDR3, the DNA is TGTGCCAGCAGTTACGGACAGGGAGGCTCAATGGGTAATTCACCCCTCCACTTT.